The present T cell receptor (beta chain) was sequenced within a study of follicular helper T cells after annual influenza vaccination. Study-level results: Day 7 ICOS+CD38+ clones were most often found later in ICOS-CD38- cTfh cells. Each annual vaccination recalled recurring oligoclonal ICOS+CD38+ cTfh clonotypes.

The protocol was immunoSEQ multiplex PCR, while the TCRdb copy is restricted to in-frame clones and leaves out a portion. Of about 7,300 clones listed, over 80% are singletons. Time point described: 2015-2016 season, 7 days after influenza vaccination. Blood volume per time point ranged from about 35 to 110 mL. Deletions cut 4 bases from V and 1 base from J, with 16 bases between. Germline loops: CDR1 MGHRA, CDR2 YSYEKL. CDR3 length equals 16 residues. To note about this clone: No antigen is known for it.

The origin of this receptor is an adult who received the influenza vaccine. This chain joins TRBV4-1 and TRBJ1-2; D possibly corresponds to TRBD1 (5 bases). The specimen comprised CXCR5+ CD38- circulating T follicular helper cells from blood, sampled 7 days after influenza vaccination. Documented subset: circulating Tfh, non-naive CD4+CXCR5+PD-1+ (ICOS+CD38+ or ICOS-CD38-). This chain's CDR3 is CASSPRSGGYNYGYTF. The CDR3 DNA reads TGCGCCAGCAGCCCTCGAAGCGGGGGTTATAACTATGGCTACACCTTC.